These 5 T cell receptor beta chains were sequenced from one sample in a study of blood T cell repertoires in COVID-19 (dated by TCRdb to the early 2020s). The library was obtained by the immunoSEQ multiplex PCR assay. Held by TCRdb, this immuneACCESS table contains in-frame sequences only and omits some clones. Under half of the omission traces to an unresolved V gene where checked; the cause of the rest is unknown. This sample holds more than 300,000 clones; 87% were observed only once. 6% to 7% of the sample is held by the ten biggest clonotypes. Sequenced: peripheral blood. Source of these receptors: a woman in her fifties or sixties with COVID-19, enrolled during active disease.

This chain joins TRBV7-8 and TRBJ1-2; D is undetermined. Trimming cost V 2 bases and J 4 bases, with 14 bases left between them. The V gene's germline CDR1 is SGHVS and CDR2 FQNEAQ. The length of the CDR3 is 15 residues. The CDR3 sequence: CASSLTPNSIYGYTF. The CDR3 coding sequence is TGTGCCAGCAGCTTAACCCCTAACAGTATCTATGGCTACACCTTC.

This chain links TRBV10-3 with TRBJ2-5; perhaps TRBD2 as D (6 bases). Per the germline V gene, CDR1 is ENHRY and CDR2 is SYGVKD. The CDR3 runs to 15 residues. The V end was cut by 0 bases, the J end by 2 bases, with 10 bases between. CDR3 coding DNA: TGTGCCATCAGTGAGTCCGCGGGGAGGCAAGAGACCCAGTACTTC. Its translation: CAISESAGRQETQYF.

In this sample, this clone turned up a few times. The V and J genes are TRBV6-5 and TRBJ2-5; D is perhaps TRBD2 (6 bases). This CDR3 comprises 15 residues. The V end was cut by 2 bases, the J end by 2 bases, with 12 bases between. Per the germline V gene, CDR1 is MNHEY and CDR2 is SVGAGI. The CDR3 bases are TGTGCCAGCAGTTACGGTGGAGGGAGTCAAGAGACCCAGTACTTC. This codes for CASSYGGGSQETQYF.

This CDR3 reads CASSPRVDHMQETQYF. The DNA of the CDR3 is TGTGCCAGCAGCCCCAGGGTGGATCACATGCAAGAGACCCAGTACTTC. The chain combines TRBV7-9 with TRBJ2-5; TRBD1 might be the D (5 bases). The CDR3 runs to 16 residues. The germline CDR1 and CDR2 sequences are SEHNR and FQNEAQ (reference sequence). Between the trimmed V and J ends, which lost 5 bases and 2 bases, there was a span of 18 bases.

This chain links TRBV2 with TRBJ2-7; a possible D gene is TRBD1 (6 bases). V lost 4 bases, J lost 1 base, and 20 bases lay in between. This CDR3 region has 17 residues. In germline, CDR1 is SNHLY, CDR2 FYNNEI. CDR3 loop: CASSGGPYHTPSYEQYF. The CDR3 DNA sequence: TGTGCCAGCAGTGGGGGGCCCTATCATACCCCTTCCTACGAGCAGTACTTC.